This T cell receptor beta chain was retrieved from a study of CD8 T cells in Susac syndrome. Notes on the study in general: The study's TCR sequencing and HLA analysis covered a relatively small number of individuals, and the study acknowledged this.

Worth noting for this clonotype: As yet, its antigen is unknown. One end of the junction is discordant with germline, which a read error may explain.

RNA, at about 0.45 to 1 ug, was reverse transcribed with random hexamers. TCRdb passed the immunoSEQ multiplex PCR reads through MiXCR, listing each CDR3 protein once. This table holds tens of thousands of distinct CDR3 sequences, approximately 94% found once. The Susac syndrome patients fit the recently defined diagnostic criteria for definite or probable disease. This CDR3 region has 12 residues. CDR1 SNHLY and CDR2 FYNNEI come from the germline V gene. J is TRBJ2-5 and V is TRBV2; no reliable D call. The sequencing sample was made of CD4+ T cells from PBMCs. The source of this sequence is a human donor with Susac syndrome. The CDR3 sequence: CASSPDLRFGHF. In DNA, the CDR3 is TGTGCCAGCAGTCCGGACCTACGGTTCGGACACTTC.